The next 32 T cell receptor beta chains were all read from a single sample in a study of blood T cell repertoires in COVID-19. Profiled with immunoSEQ multiplex PCR; TCRdb holds only in-frame clones, not every one. The sample includes about 59,000 clones, more than 80% seen only once; the top ten take roughly 15%. Sequences were obtained from peripheral blood. These receptors were taken from a man at least 80 years old with acute or convalescent COVID-19.

J is TRBJ1-1 and V is TRBV5-1; unclear D gene. Germline V lookup: CDR1 SGHRS, CDR2 YFSETQ. CDR3 size: 13 residues. V lost 0 bases to trimming and J lost 6 bases, with 9 bases between them. CDR3 sequence reads: CASSLDGVAEAFF. In DNA form, the CDR3 reads TGCGCCAGCAGCTTGGACGGGGTCGCTGAAGCTTTCTTT.

The J gene is TRBJ1-6, the V gene TRBV7-2; TRBD1 aligns across 8 bases. Germline V gives CDR1 SGHTA, CDR2 FQGNSA. This CDR3 spans 15 amino acids. J lost 6 bases, V lost 5 bases, and 6 bases had no gene match. CDR3 in amino acids: CASSPLGQGNSPLHF. Written as DNA, the CDR3 is TGTGCCAGCAGCCCCCTTGGACAGGGTAATTCACCCCTCCACTTT.

The genes are TRBV5-1 and TRBJ2-5, with D possibly matching TRBD1 (5 bases). V lost 0 bases and J lost 2, with 8 bases in between. The CDR3 has 14 amino acids. From germline, CDR1 is SGHRS and CDR2 YFSETQ. DNA of the CDR3: TGCGCCAGCAGCTTGGGCTCAGGGCAAGAGACCCAGTACTTC. Amino acids: CASSLGSGQETQYF.

The genes are TRBV30 and TRBJ2-6; 7 bases agree with TRBD2. The V segment lost 7 bases and the J segment 0 bases; nucleotides outside the gene matches: 9. The V gene's germline CDR1 is GTSNPN and CDR2 SVGIG (reference sequence). The CDR3 runs 16 residues. CDR3 DNA: TGTGCCTACCAGGGAGGGGCCGGCTCTGGGGCCAACGTCCTGACTTTC. It codes for CAYQGGAGSGANVLTF.

The chain carries TRBV10-3 and TRBJ1-6; possible D gene TRBD1, 6 bases. The ends were cut back, 8 bases at V and 6 bases at J, with 14 bases in the middle. The CDR3 has 14 amino acids. The germline V gene encodes CDR1 ENHRY and CDR2 SYGVKD. The CDR3 spells CAIWGGAGNSPLHF. CDR3 nucleotide sequence: TGTGCCATCTGGGGGGGGGCGGGTAATTCACCCCTCCACTTT.

The chain is built from TRBV2 and TRBJ2-5, with 7 bases identical to TRBD2. Germline CDR1 and CDR2: SNHLY and FYNNEI. The CDR3 extends over 13 amino acids. V dropped 9 bases and J dropped 5; count of bases not matched to a gene: 9. CDR3: CARRTSGFETQYF. The DNA of the CDR3 is TGTGCCAGGAGGACTAGTGGGTTTGAGACCCAGTACTTC.

The V gene is TRBV7-9, the J gene TRBJ2-2, with 10 bases fitting TRBD1. V was clipped by 7 bases and J by 3 bases; unmatched bases: 5. Germline loops: CDR1 SEHNR, CDR2 FQNEAQ (reference sequence). The CDR3 is 15 amino acids. The CDR3 sequence is CASTRGTGDTGELFF. Written as DNA, the CDR3 is TGTGCCAGCACCCGAGGGACAGGGGACACCGGGGAGCTGTTTTTT. Supplemented by reference TRBV7-9 and TRBJ2-2, the full variable domain reads DTGVSQNPRHKITKRGQNVTFRCDPISEHNRLYWYRQTLGQGPEFLTYFQNEAQLEKSRLLSDRFSAERPKGSFSTLEIQRTEQGDSAMYLCASTRGTGDTGELFFGEGSRLTVL.

The V call is TRBV5-4, the J call TRBJ1-4; 7 bases match TRBD1. The CDR3 is 14 residues long. The germline V gene has CDR1 SGHNT and CDR2 YYREEE (reference sequence). V trimming: 4 bases; J trimming: 6 bases; junction bases outside the gene matches: 6. CDR3 nucleotides: TGTGCCAGCAGCCAGGGACAGAGGGATGAAAAACTGTTTTTT. Its translation: CASSQGQRDEKLFF. The whole variable domain, remainder taken from reference TRBV5-4 and TRBJ1-4, is ETGVTQSPTHLIKTRGQQVTLRCSSQSGHNTVSWYQQALGQGPQFIFQYYREEENGRGNFPPRFSGLQFPNYSSELNVNALELDDSALYLCASSQGQRDEKLFFGSGTQLSVL.

The chain uses TRBV9 and TRBJ2-5; D may be TRBD2 (7 bases). The CDR3 is 14 amino acids. V lost 3 bases, J lost 5 bases, and 14 bases lay in between. CDR1 SGDLS and CDR2 YYNGEE come from the germline V gene. CDR3 in amino acids: CASSARGGDETQYF. CDR3 coding DNA: TGTGCCAGCAGCGCGAGGGGGGGCGACGAGACCCAGTACTTC.

In regard to this clone: The junction departs from the called germline gene at one end, perhaps through a read error. V and J are TRBV5-5 and TRBJ1-1; D may be TRBD1 (6 bases). CDR3 size: 12 residues. Germline lookup yields CDR1 SGHKS and CDR2 YYEKEE (reference sequence). The CDR3 reads CASSLQGRGPLF. The CDR3 DNA follows: TGTGCCAGCAGCTTGCAGGGCAGGGGCCCCCTCTTT.

The J gene is TRBJ1-2, the V gene TRBV19; no definite D call. The germline CDR1 and CDR2 sequences are LNHDA and SQIVND (reference sequence). The CDR3 extends over 12 amino acids. V was trimmed by 6 bases and J by 5 bases, leaving 10 bases between them. The CDR3 loop is CASRRANYGYTF. CDR3 coding DNA: TGTGCCAGTAGGAGGGCAAATTATGGCTACACCTTC.

The chain carries TRBV5-1 and TRBJ1-2, with 8 bases fitting TRBD1. Germline assignment: CDR1 SGHRS and CDR2 YFSETQ. CDR3 size: 14 residues. The junction had 4 bases not matched to a gene; V was cut back by 2 bases and J by 4 bases. The CDR3 coding sequence is TGCGCCAGCAGCTTCGGACAGGGCGGCTATGGCTACACCTTC. This sequence encodes CASSFGQGGYGYTF.

V gene TRBV19 combines with J gene TRBJ1-6, with 8 nucleotides matching TRBD1. Trimming took 5 bases from V and 9 from J; bases not matched to a gene: 3. The germline V gene has CDR1 LNHDA and CDR2 SQIVND (reference sequence). This CDR3 has 13 residues. CDR3 sequence (DNA): TGTGCCAGTAGTCCGACAGGGGTTTCACCCCTCCACTTT. Translated, it gives CASSPTGVSPLHF.

This rearrangement joins TRBV2 to TRBJ2-3, with 9 positions matching TRBD1. The V segment lost 6 bases and the J segment 0 bases; nucleotides outside the gene matches: 7. CDR1 is SNHLY and CDR2 is FYNNEI in the germline V gene. The CDR3 contains 16 residues. DNA for the CDR3: TGTGCCAGCAGACGTACAGGGGGCGCGAGCACAGATACGCAGTATTTT. This gives the protein CASRRTGGASTDTQYF. The whole variable domain, remainder taken from reference TRBV2 and TRBJ2-3, is EPEVTQTPSHQVTQMGQEVILRCVPISNHLYFYWYRQILGQKVEFLVSFYNNEISEKSEIFDDQFSVERPDGSNFTLKIRSTKLEDSAMYFCASRRTGGASTDTQYFGPGTRLTVL.

This rearrangement joins TRBV6-5 to TRBJ2-7; D perhaps matches TRBD1 (6 bases). CDR3 size: 15 residues. V gave up 5 bases and J gave up 9 bases, with 23 bases separating them. Germline values: CDR1 MNHEY, CDR2 SVGAGI. Here the CDR3 reads CASSPYTTSPTGQYF. CDR3 DNA sequence: TGTGCCAGCAGTCCCTATACTACGAGCCCGACAGGGCAGTACTTC.

This clone has more than one count but fewer than ten. This chain links TRBV5-6 with TRBJ1-5; maybe TRBD1 (5 bases). Looked up from germline, CDR1 is SGHDT and CDR2 is YYEEEE. Trimming pared 1 base from V and 7 bases from J, leaving 15 bases between. This CDR3 has 15 amino acids. The CDR3, as DNA: TGTGCCAGCAGCTTGAGGGTGGGGCAGACCCAGCCCCAGCATTTT. Translated, it gives CASSLRVGQTQPQHF.

The chain is built from TRBV2 and TRBJ1-1; 7 positions agree with TRBD1. The CDR3 loop spans 14 amino acids. CDR1 is SNHLY and CDR2 is FYNNEI in the germline V gene. With 4 bases clipped from V and 4 bases from J, the junction kept 6 bases outside the gene matches. The CDR3 DNA follows: TGTGCCAGCAGTGTACAGGGGCTAGGCACTGAAGCTTTCTTT. This gives the protein CASSVQGLGTEAFF.

J is TRBJ2-3 and V is TRBV7-2; weak D call: TRBD2 (7 bases). CDR3 length equals 14 residues. Per germline, CDR1 SGHTA and CDR2 FQGNSA. Trimming removed 9 bases from V and 1 base from J, with 14 bases in between. The CDR3 region has the DNA TGTGCCAGTGCCCCCGGGGGGCGCACAGATACGCAGTATTTT. This sequence encodes CASAPGGRTDTQYF.

A single count supports this clone. V usage is TRBV30 and J usage is TRBJ2-6; 7 bases are shared with TRBD2. Per germline, CDR1 GTSNPN and CDR2 SVGIG (reference sequence). The CDR3 runs to 17 residues. Trimming cost V 4 bases and J 0 bases; bases outside gene matches: 9. CDR3 nucleotide sequence: TGTGCCTGGACGGCGGGGGTCCGACCCTCTGGGGCCAACGTCCTGACTTTC. This encodes CAWTAGVRPSGANVLTF.

The chain links TRBV13 to TRBJ2-7, with D possibly being TRBD2 (5 bases). V gave up 6 bases and J gave up 2 bases, with 20 bases separating them. The CDR3 has 16 residues. Germline V gene lookup returns CDR1 PRHDT and CDR2 FYEKMQ (reference sequence). The CDR3 is CASSSGVSPVAYEQYF. DNA of the CDR3: TGTGCCAGCAGTTCCGGGGTTAGCCCTGTTGCCTACGAGCAGTACTTC. The full variable domain, with the rest looked up from reference TRBV13 and TRBJ2-7, is AAGVIQSPRHLIKEKRETATLKCYPIPRHDTVYWYQQGPGQDPQFLISFYEKMQSDKGSIPDRFSAQQFSDYHSELNMSSLELGDSALYFCASSSGVSPVAYEQYFGPGTRLTVT.

The chain links TRBV6-4 to TRBJ1-1, with 7 nucleotides matching TRBD1. J lost 3 bases, V lost 6 bases, and 7 bases had no gene match. The CDR3 is 14 residues long. Germline-derived CDR1 and CDR2 are MRHNA and SNTAGT. CDR3 loop: CASRRDSHDTEAFF. CDR3 bases: TGTGCCAGCAGGAGGGACAGCCACGACACTGAAGCTTTCTTT.

The V call is TRBV24-1, the J call TRBJ2-3; 7 nucleotides align to TRBD1. The CDR3 contains 16 residues. After removal of 4 bases from V and 1 base from J, the junction contained 7 bases not matched to a gene. CDR1 is KGHDR and CDR2 is SFDVKD in the germline V gene. CDR3 nucleotide sequence: TGTGCCACCAGTGACCCTGGACAGGTAGGCACAGATACGCAGTATTTT. Its translation is CATSDPGQVGTDTQYF.

The gene calls are TRBV7-9 and TRBJ2-3; TRBD2 aligns across 7 bases. The germline V gene encodes CDR1 SEHNR and CDR2 FQNEAQ (reference sequence). V trimming: 4 bases; J trimming: 5 bases; junction bases outside the gene matches: 9. This CDR3 is 15 amino acids long. The CDR3 reads CASSSVFAGEDTQYF. CDR3 bases: TGTGCCAGCAGCTCGGTGTTTGCGGGGGAAGATACGCAGTATTTT. Complete variable domain (other parts from reference TRBV7-9 and TRBJ2-3): DTGVSQNPRHKITKRGQNVTFRCDPISEHNRLYWYRQTLGQGPEFLTYFQNEAQLEKSRLLSDRFSAERPKGSFSTLEIQRTEQGDSAMYLCASSSVFAGEDTQYFGPGTRLTVL.

This sequence joins TRBV6-5 and TRBJ2-5, with 13 bases aligning to TRBD2. Germline CDR1 reads MNHEY; CDR2 reads SVGAGI. V dropped 8 bases and J dropped 5; count of bases not matched to a gene: 5. The CDR3 extends over 14 amino acids. DNA for the CDR3: TGTGCCAGCGGCGGACTAGCGGGGGTGGAGACCCAGTACTTC. Translated: CASGGLAGVETQYF.

There are a few counts of this clone. The same CDR3 is also encoded by other DNA sequences in this sample. The genes are TRBV7-9 and TRBJ1-5; tentatively, D is TRBD1 (6 bases). Deletions cut 5 bases from V and 1 base from J, with 9 bases between. The CDR3 covers 14 residues. Germline assignment: CDR1 SEHNR and CDR2 FQNEAQ (reference sequence). Here the CDR3 reads CASSPTGSNQPQHF. The CDR3 nucleotides read TGTGCCAGCAGCCCAACAGGGAGCAATCAGCCCCAGCATTTT.

CDR3 protein: CASSNLAGLDTQYF. CDR3 DNA: TGTGCCAGCAGCAACTTAGCGGGGCTGGATACGCAGTATTTT. This chain uses TRBV7-3 with TRBJ2-3; 8 bases are shared with TRBD2. Trimming cost V 5 bases and J 6 bases; bases outside gene matches: 7. Per germline, CDR1 SGHTA and CDR2 FQGTGA. The CDR3 is 14 amino acids. Based on the CDR3 plus reference TRBV7-3 and TRBJ2-3, the full variable domain is GAGVSQTPSNKVTEKGKYVELRCDPISGHTALYWYRQSLGQGPEFLIYFQGTGAADDSGLPNDRFFAVRPEGSVSTLKIQRTERGDSAVYLCASSNLAGLDTQYFGPGTRLTVL.

CDR3 region: CASSFLGTRHYEQYF. As DNA, the CDR3 is TGTGCCAGCAGTTTCTTAGGGACAAGACACTACGAGCAGTACTTC. The genes are TRBV28 and TRBJ2-7, with D maybe TRBD1 (6 bases). Germline V CDR1 and CDR2: MDHEN, SYDVKM. The CDR3 contains 15 residues. The germline V and J ends were trimmed by 3 bases and 3 bases, with 15 bases remaining between them.

This clone came up once. The chain employs TRBV28 and TRBJ1-2; possible D gene TRBD1, 6 bases. Per the germline V gene, CDR1 is MDHEN and CDR2 is SYDVKM. The CDR3 contains 13 residues. Deletions cut 2 bases from V and 6 bases from J, with 10 bases between. The CDR3 bases are TGTGCCAGCAGTTTAATGGACAGCCATGGCTACACCTTC. Protein: CASSLMDSHGYTF.

CDR3 sequence reads: CAISPGQGEPYEQYF. In DNA, the CDR3 is TGTGCCATCAGTCCGGGACAGGGGGAGCCCTACGAGCAGTACTTC. The V and J genes are TRBV10-3 and TRBJ2-7; 11 bases are shared with TRBD1. The length of the CDR3 is 15 residues. The V gene end was trimmed by 5 bases and the J gene end by 2 bases; junction bases not matched to a gene: 5. Germline V CDR1 and CDR2: ENHRY, SYGVKD.

This chain joins TRBV5-4 and TRBJ2-5; 10 bases match TRBD2. Germline CDR1 reads SGHNT; CDR2 reads YYREEE (reference sequence). There are 18 residues in the CDR3. V lost 4 bases and J lost 0; bases outside the gene matches: 12. The CDR3 region has the DNA TGTGCCAGCAGCCCCCGGGTAGCGGGGGGCCTGTACCAAGAGACCCAGTACTTC. This gives the protein CASSPRVAGGLYQETQYF.

This chain joins TRBV2 and TRBJ2-2; 8 nucleotides align to TRBD1. The CDR3 runs to 18 residues. The germline V gene has CDR1 SNHLY and CDR2 FYNNEI. With V trimmed by 5 bases and J by 0 bases, 11 bases remained unmatched. The CDR3, as DNA: TGTGCCAGCAGTCCCAGGGACAGGACATTTGCGAACACCGGGGAGCTGTTTTTT. It yields the protein CASSPRDRTFANTGELFF.

This chain uses TRBV25-1 with TRBJ2-7, with TRBD1 matching over 9 bases. J gave up 2 bases and V 0 bases, and 5 bases lay outside the gene matches. This CDR3 contains 16 residues. The germline CDR1 and CDR2 sequences are MGHDK and SYGVNS. CDR3 amino acids: CASSEYGGTGPYEQYF. The CDR3 DNA is TGTGCCAGCAGTGAATACGGAGGGACAGGGCCCTACGAGCAGTACTTC.